Below, 9 T cell receptor beta chains from the same sample are listed, as sequenced in a study of Graves' ophthalmopathy and Graves' hyperthyroidism. As the template, RNA transcripts were used to amplify TCR beta CDR3 regions. In the first round, RT-PCR was carried out with HTBI primers, and a multiplex PCR formed the second round. TCRdb processed the multiplex PCR reads anew with MiXCR; each CDR3 protein has one entry. The profile shows 200,000 to 250,000 distinct CDR3 sequences, 20% to 25% of them singletons. The source material was peripheral blood. The receptor source for this set is a woman between 50 and 59 years old with Graves' ophthalmopathy.

This clonotype has at least ten counts. The rearrangement links TRBV19 to TRBJ1-5, with 7 positions matching TRBD1. CDR3 length equals 13 residues. The V and J ends lost 5 bases and 7 bases, in that order; junction bases with no gene match: 5. Germline CDR1 and CDR2: LNHDA and SQIVND (reference sequence). CDR3 DNA: TGTGCCAGTAGTCACCGGGACAGACAGCCCCAGCATTTT. It codes for CASSHRDRQPQHF.

V gene TRBV20-1 combines with J gene TRBJ2-5; 7 nucleotides line up with TRBD2. The CDR3 is 12 amino acids. With V trimmed by 5 bases and J by 4 bases, 4 bases remained unmatched. Germline CDR1 DFQATT, CDR2 SNEGSKA (reference sequence). The CDR3 spells CSARQRGETQYF. The CDR3 DNA sequence: TGCAGTGCTCGTCAGCGGGGAGAGACCCAGTACTTC.

The chain recombines TRBV10-3 with TRBJ1-1; TRBD1 aligns across 7 bases. There are 19 residues in the CDR3. Germline CDR1 and CDR2: ENHRY and SYGVKD. The ends lost 2 bases at V and 1 base at J; junction bases unmatched: 16. The CDR3 nucleotides read TGTGCCATCAGTGAGGGGTTGGGGTCAGGCCCAGGGGGGAACACTGAAGCTTTCTTT. The encoded protein is CAISEGLGSGPGGNTEAFF.

This clonotype was found many times. The J gene is TRBJ1-3, the V gene TRBV12-3 or TRBV12-4; 7 positions agree with TRBD1. J gave up 6 bases and V 7 bases, and 6 bases lay outside the gene matches. CDR3 length: 13 residues. The DNA of the CDR3 is TGTGCCAGCATCAAGGGGGCAGTAAACACCATATATTTT. This encodes CASIKGAVNTIYF.

CDR3 DNA sequence: TGCAGTGCTAGAGATTTCCGATATAGCAATCAGCCCCAGCATTTT. Its protein product is CSARDFRYSNQPQHF. The rearrangement links TRBV20-1 to TRBJ1-5; D is ambiguous. CDR3 length equals 15 residues. The germline V gene encodes CDR1 DFQATT and CDR2 SNEGSKA (reference sequence). Trimming removed 0 bases at V and 0 bases at J, with 9 bases between.

Only a few counts were recorded for this clonotype. CDR3 in amino acids: CASRGRTYEQYF. Here the CDR3 DNA reads TGTGCCTCGAGGGGAAGGACCTACGAGCAGTACTTC. The rearrangement joins TRBV12-3 or TRBV12-4 to TRBJ2-7; D assignment may be TRBD1 or TRBD2 (5 bases each). The V gene lost 11 bases and the J gene lost 2 bases, with 13 bases spanning the gap. The length of the CDR3 is 12 residues.

Remarks on this clonotype: A much larger clone lies one base from this, so it may be a read error. This chain links TRBV25-1 with TRBJ2-7; D gene unclear. Germline CDR1 MGHDK, CDR2 SYGVNS. CDR3 length: 16 residues. Trimming pared 3 bases from V and 3 bases from J, leaving 18 bases between. The CDR3 DNA reads as TGTGCCAGCAGTGACCCTTCGAGGCAACGAGTCTACGAGCAGTACTTC. Translated, it gives CASSDPSRQRVYEQYF.

The chain employs TRBV6-4 and TRBJ1-1, with D hard to call. V lost 10 bases to trimming and J lost 8 bases, with 14 bases between them. Germline CDR1 MRHNA, CDR2 SNTAGT. There are 11 residues in the CDR3. The CDR3 nucleotides read TGTGCCACAACGGACGGACGGGAAGCTTTCTTT. This codes for CATTDGREAFF.

This clonotype occurred many times. The rearrangement uses TRBV20-1 and TRBJ1-1, with a possible D match to TRBD1 (5 bases). V was pared by 3 bases and J by 7 bases, with 24 bases between. Germline V CDR1 and CDR2: DFQATT, SNEGSKA (reference sequence). The CDR3 is 16 amino acids. The CDR3 sequence is CSASQGAGTAGGEAFF. CDR3 DNA sequence: TGCAGTGCTAGCCAAGGAGCCGGGACGGCGGGGGGTGAAGCTTTCTTT.